Included here is one TCR beta chain sequence, with context. The record originates from a study of blood T cell repertoires in COVID-19. In the study overall: Collection of acute and convalescent COVID-19 samples took place in the United States, Italy and Spain. The analysed material was cDNA or gDNA that came from T cells, B-cell-depleted T cells, or PBMCs.

In the source study's methods: How many nucleated cells were present was estimated from reference gene primer amplification. Clones were read by immunoSEQ multiplex PCR, and TCRdb kept only the in-frame ones, dropping some. V, J and clone size reflect that table, while D and trimming were determined from the DNA. The data show 250,000 to 300,000 clones, about 90% seen once. Trimming took 10 bases from V and 0 from J, leaving 13 bases between them. Germline CDR1 is SNHLY and CDR2 is FYNNEI. This CDR3 contains 14 residues. Sequencing was carried out using peripheral blood. The TCR was taken from a woman in her thirties or forties with acute or convalescent COVID-19. The chain uses TRBV2 and TRBJ2-4, with D possibly being TRBD1 (5 bases). The CDR3 loop is CATSGQLAKNIQYF. CDR3 coding DNA: TGTGCCACCTCAGGGCAGCTAGCCAAAAACATTCAGTACTTC.